This TCR beta chain was sequenced for a study of CD8+CD57+ T cells in acquired aplastic anemia. On the study more broadly: DNA per sorted CD4+ or CD8+ sample ranged roughly 0.17 to 27.4 ug, averaging roughly 3.2 ug.

Genomic DNA templated the TCR beta VDJ and CDR3 profiling. Using its own MiXCR run on the reads, TCRdb lists one record per CDR3 protein. Of about 190,000 distinct CDR3 sequences in the sample, approximately 50% were seen once. In its sample, this clonotype ranks as medium-sized. The germline V and J ends were trimmed by 2 bases and 3 bases, with 17 bases remaining between them. The germline gives CDR1 SGHTA, CDR2 FQGNSA. There are 16 residues in the CDR3. This receptor was taken from a human donor in good health, serving as a control. The sequenced sample consisted of sorted CD4+, CD8+, or CD8+CD57+ T cells (not recorded which) from PBMCs. The genes are TRBV7-2 and TRBJ2-7, with D perhaps TRBD1 (7 bases). The CDR3 coding sequence is TGTGCCAGCAGCTTATTCGGCGGGACAGACAACTACGAGCAGTACTTC. It encodes CASSLFGGTDNYEQYF.